The present T cell receptor (beta chain) was sequenced within a study of blood T cell repertoires in COVID-19. Study details: Sample material is recorded as cDNA or gDNA derived from T cells, B-cell-depleted T cells, or PBMCs.

In the source study's methods: Reference gene primer amplification in the assay estimated nucleated cell counts. Method: immunoSEQ multiplex PCR; TCRdb's copy keeps in-frame clones and lacks some. The DNA gave D and trimming, while V, J and clone size come from that table. The sample shows tens of thousands of clones, 77% of them seen only once. Between the trimmed V and J ends, which lost 6 bases and 2 bases, there was a span of 17 bases. The CDR3 loop spans 15 amino acids. Germline V lookup: CDR1 MNHEY, CDR2 SVGAGI. While infection was still active, Seattle patients were enrolled and then followed longitudinally.

The sequence was collected from a man aged 65-85 years with COVID-19, enrolled during active disease. Sample: peripheral blood. The V call is TRBV6-5, the J call TRBJ2-7; perhaps TRBD2 as D (5 bases). The CDR3, as DNA: TGTGCCAGCAGCGGCGTGAGGGTCTTGCCCTACGAGCAGTACTTC. This sequence encodes CASSGVRVLPYEQYF.